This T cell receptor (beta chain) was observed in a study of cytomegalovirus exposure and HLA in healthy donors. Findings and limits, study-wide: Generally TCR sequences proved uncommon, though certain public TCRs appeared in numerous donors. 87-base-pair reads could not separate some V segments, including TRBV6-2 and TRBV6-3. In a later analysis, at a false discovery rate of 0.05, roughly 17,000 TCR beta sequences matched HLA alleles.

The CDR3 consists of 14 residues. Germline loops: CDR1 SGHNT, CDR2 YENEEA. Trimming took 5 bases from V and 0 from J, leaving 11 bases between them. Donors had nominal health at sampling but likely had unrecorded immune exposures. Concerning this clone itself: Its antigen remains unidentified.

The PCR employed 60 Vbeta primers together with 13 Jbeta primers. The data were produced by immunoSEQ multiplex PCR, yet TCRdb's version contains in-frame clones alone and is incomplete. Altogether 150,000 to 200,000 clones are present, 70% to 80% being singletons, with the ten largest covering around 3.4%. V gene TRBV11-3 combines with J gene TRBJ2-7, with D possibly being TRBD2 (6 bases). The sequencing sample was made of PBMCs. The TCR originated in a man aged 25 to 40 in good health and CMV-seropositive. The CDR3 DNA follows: TGTGCCAGCAGCAGCGGGTCCAGCTCCTACGAGCAGTACTTC. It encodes CASSSGSSSYEQYF.